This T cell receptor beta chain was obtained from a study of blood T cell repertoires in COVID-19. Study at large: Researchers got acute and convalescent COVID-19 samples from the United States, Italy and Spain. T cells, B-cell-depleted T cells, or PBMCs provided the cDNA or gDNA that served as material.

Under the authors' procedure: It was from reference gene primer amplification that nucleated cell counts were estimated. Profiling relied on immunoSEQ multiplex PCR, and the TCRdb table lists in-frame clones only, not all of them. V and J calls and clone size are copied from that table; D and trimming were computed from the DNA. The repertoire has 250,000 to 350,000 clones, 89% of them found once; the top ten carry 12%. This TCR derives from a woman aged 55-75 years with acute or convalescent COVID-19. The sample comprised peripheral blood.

Here the CDR3 DNA reads TGCAGCGTTGTGGGACTAGCGGGAACCACAGATACGCAGTATTTT. Its protein product is CSVVGLAGTTDTQYF. The chain employs TRBV29-1 and TRBJ2-3; 13 bases are shared with TRBD2. The CDR3 loop spans 15 amino acids. CDR1 and CDR2 (germline): SQVTM, ANQGSEA. V was clipped by 4 bases and J by 2 bases; unmatched bases: 3.